The rows below give T cell receptor beta chains drawn from one sample of a study of beta chain features in type 1 diabetes. The method was immunoSEQ multiplex PCR; TCRdb's version includes in-frame clones alone and lacks a portion of them. The sample has approximately 250,000 clones; approximately 25% are singletons. The sequencing input was naive CD4+ T cells from blood. The receptor source for this set is a woman aged 25-40 years with type 1 diabetes. CDR3s include the opening cysteine and the closing phenylalanine or tryptophan. D genes are given only for firm matches. Some rows mark clone size as missing; the rest say once, few, many or name a class of expanded clone.

TRBV11-3,-,-,TRBJ2-3,CASSPGLAPDTQYF,TGTGCCAGCAGCCCCGGACTGGCCCCAGATACGCAGTATTTT
TRBV9,few,-,TRBJ1-1,CASSAAGAMNTEAFF,TGTGCCAGCAGCGCCGCAGGGGCGATGAACACTGAAGCTTTCTTT
TRBV28,few,-,TRBJ2-7,CASGDTGGYEQYF,TGTGCCAGCGGGGACACGGGGGGCTACGAGCAGTACTTC
TRBV10-3,-,TRBD2,TRBJ2-1,CAISDREAGVGNEQFF,TGTGCCATCAGTGATCGTGAAGCGGGAGTGGGGAATGAGCAGTTCTTC
TRBV7-3,-,-,TRBJ2-3,CASSSGSDTQYF,TGTGCCAGCAGCTCCGGGTCAGATACGCAGTATTTT
TRBV7-9,few,-,TRBJ1-4,CASGSRGKLFF,TGTGCCAGCGGGTCCCGGGGAAAACTGTTTTTT
TRBV30,few,TRBD1,TRBJ2-1,CAWSAGQGGWNEQFF,TGTGCCTGGAGTGCTGGACAGGGCGGTTGGAATGAGCAGTTCTTC
TRBV7-2,-,-,TRBJ2-1,CASSFTGGAYNEQFF,TGTGCCAGCAGCTTCACAGGGGGGGCCTACAATGAGCAGTTCTTC
TRBV7-6,few,-,TRBJ2-3,CASSLASRPGDTQYF,TGTGCCAGCAGCTTAGCTTCGAGGCCGGGAGATACGCAGTATTTT
TRBV7-3,-,TRBD2,TRBJ2-5,CASSGLAGETQYF,TGTGCCAGCAGCGGACTAGCGGGAGAGACCCAGTACTTC
TRBV4-1,few,TRBD1,TRBJ2-3,CASSQVRTGGNTDTQYF,TGCGCCAGCAGCCAAGTCCGAACAGGGGGGAACACAGATACGCAGTATTTT
TRBV5-1,-,-,TRBJ1-5,CASSLGQPNQPQHF,TGCGCCAGCAGCTTGGGACAGCCCAATCAGCCCCAGCATTTT
TRBV30,-,TRBD1,TRBJ1-1,CAWRGQGGTEAFF,TGTGCCTGGAGGGGACAGGGGGGGACTGAAGCTTTCTTT
TRBV18,-,-,TRBJ1-2,CASSPQGSQPNYGYTF,TGTGCCAGCTCACCACAGGGGTCCCAGCCTAACTATGGCTACACCTTC
TRBV5-4,-,TRBD2,TRBJ2-7,CASSSTGLAAYEQYF,TGTGCCAGCAGCTCTACGGGACTAGCAGCCTACGAGCAGTACTTC
TRBV7-2,few,TRBD1,TRBJ1-1,CASSSRLQGAGGTEAFF,TGTGCCAGCAGCTCTCGCCTTCAGGGGGCGGGTGGGACTGAAGCTTTCTTT
TRBV7-2,-,-,TRBJ2-7,CASSLSGLAEQYF,TGTGCCAGCAGCTTGAGCGGGCTGGCCGAGCAGTACTTC
TRBV28,few,TRBD1,TRBJ2-7,CASSPGQGYEQYF,TGTGCCAGCAGTCCCGGACAGGGGTACGAGCAGTACTTC
TRBV29-1,-,TRBD2,TRBJ2-1,CSVGVRLGASGKSDSYNEQFF,TGCAGCGTTGGTGTTCGCCTCGGGGCTAGCGGGAAGTCCGACTCCTACAATGAGCAGTTCTTC
TRBV9,few,TRBD2,TRBJ2-1,CASSPRLAGGPFRSYNEQFF,TGTGCCAGCAGCCCCCGACTAGCGGGAGGGCCGTTCAGGTCCTACAATGAGCAGTTCTTC